This T cell receptor (beta chain) is drawn from a study of tumor-infiltrating lymphocytes in primary liver carcinoma (dated 2017 in TCRdb). At the level of the whole study: The five patients, three men and two women aged 30 to 69 years, had hepatocellular carcinoma (four) or combined HCC and intrahepatic cholangiocarcinoma (one). Reproducibility between technical replicate repertoires was high, with correlation coefficients above 0.98 and mean shared-clone rates approximately 0.91. TCRbeta repertoire sequencing covered roughly 35 specimens from 5 patients: around 25 tumor regions, 5 adjacent noncancerous liver tissues and 5 peripheral blood samples. The tumors of the five patients were staged as T1-T3 N0M0, with maximum diameters ranging from roughly 4 to 11 cm. TCRbeta repertoire sequencing, expression microarrays and whole-exome sequencing were combined in the study across five regions of each liver tumor, with adjacent normal tissue and blood also included. Roughly 3.5 to 8 million productive TCRbeta reads were obtained per sample, and no significant difference in read depth was found between tissue types. The roughly 25 tumor region samples were profiled with Agilent mRNA microarrays so that TCRbeta repertoire diversity could be related to the local molecular phenotype. General conclusions and limits of the study: A significantly larger repertoire fraction was made up by the top 250 clones in tumors than in blood (p = 0.039). Because sequencing covered only the TCR beta chain and unpaired alpha chains were not captured, true repertoire diversity is likely underestimated. With just 4 to 6 patients in the study, the authors point out that the findings should be validated in a larger study. Comparison of CD4+ and CD8+ T cell repertoires was precluded by the use of bulk unsorted samples. Pairs of tumor regions showed greater repertoire overlap (mean roughly 35%) than tumor-adjacent pairs (roughly 17%) or tumor-blood pairs (about 15%), which is consistent with antigen-driven expansion. Only roughly 7-25% of top clones appeared in all five regions of a tumor, which suggests that tumor-infiltrating T cells are spatially heterogeneous.

The cysteine opens and the phenylalanine closes a CDR3 of 15 amino acids. Left in the record is the CDR3 DNA by itself, 45 bases read in frame from the first base. Looking up the germline V gene yields CDR1 SGHAT and CDR2 FQNNGV. Without any cell sorting, total RNA and DNA were extracted together from around 20-30 mg of bulk tissue using the AllPrep DNA/RNA mini kit. Surgical resection was performed in China between 2015 and early 2016 on about 5 patients with histopathologically diagnosed primary liver carcinoma. At the time of sampling, the patients were treatment-naive and had chronic HBV infection. Five spatially separated regions were sampled from each tumor: the superior, inferior, left-lateral and right-lateral poles, plus the tumor centre. More than 80% viable tumor cells were found by histology in every tumor sample. Fresh tumor and adjacent tissue pieces were bisected, with one half stored in RNAlater at -80 degrees C and the other half sent for histology.

Using a constant-region primer and ProtoScript II reverse transcriptase, TCRbeta-specific cDNA was reverse-transcribed from about 0.45 ug total RNA. TCRbeta libraries were built with three nested multiplex PCR rounds, a slightly modified ARM-PCR procedure. Each of the first two PCR rounds ran for around 11 cycles and used multiplex TRBV1-TRBV30 forward primers together with a Cbeta reverse primer. Sample barcodes and Illumina adapters were attached in a final 25-cycle PCR using Deep VentR polymerase. Before sequencing, amplicons of 200-500 bp were gel-purified using a QIAquick gel extraction kit. TCRbeta amplicons were sequenced on an Illumina HiSeq 2500 with 250-bp paired-end reads. The original pipeline was this. Quality trimming of reads was performed with Trimmomatic v0.33, and paired reads were merged with FLASH v1.2.11 so that full CDR3 sequences could be recovered. V, D and J germline segments were assigned to the rearranged TCRbeta sequences using MiGEC v1.2.1b. Clonotype statistics and Shannon-Wiener diversity indices were computed with VDJtools v1.0.0. Except for diversity analysis, only each sample's 250 most abundant clonotypes were used in subsequent analyses to reduce sampling bias. The public sequencing data were trimmed at Q25 with fastp and processed into clonotypes with MiXCR by TCRdb, which kept only in-frame beta chains. Rows matching on CDR3 protein sequence are summarized as one entry with the most common DNA and genes. The V and J calls and clone size are TCRdb's, not the authors'. The sample table lists fewer than 75,000 distinct CDR3 sequences, about three quarters of them with a count of one. The top ten clones comprise around 50% of the sample.

In the case of this clonotype: Which antigen it targets is not known. Germline is not matched at one junction end, which may reflect a read error.

Sequences were obtained from liver tumor tissue from sampling region 2. The sample's cell subset or site label is to be understood as: tumor region T2, inferior pole. The receptor was isolated from a man aged 40-49 years with primary liver carcinoma and hepatitis B virus infection. The chain is made from TRBV11-2 and TRBJ2-5, and the D gene may be TRBD2, 6 bases matching. CDR3 region: CTSSQTPGGERGQYF. The nucleotide sequence is given as TGTACCAGCAGCCAAACTCCTGGCGGGGAAAGAGGCCAGTACTTC.